The 18 T cell receptor beta chains below were found in one sample sequenced in a study of T cell repertoires in cytomegalovirus infection. These receptors lack a known antigen. Via MiXCR, TCRdb re-called the reads, giving one row per CDR3 protein. The sample lists roughly 280,000 distinct CDR3 sequences, 20% to 25% seen once, with approximately 19% in the top ten. Specimen: cultured PBMCs, collected from culture after CMV antigen stimulation. The receptor set was obtained from a human donor in good health (CMV status not recorded). Some clones in this sample may be carry-over from other donors' samples.

This clonotype was seen a few times. This chain uses TRBV27 with TRBJ2-7; possibly TRBD1 for D (6 bases). Per germline, CDR1 MNHEY and CDR2 SMNVEV (reference sequence). V dropped 0 bases and J dropped 5 bases, with 14 bases sitting between them. The CDR3 loop spans 15 amino acids. As DNA, the CDR3 is TGTGCCAGCAGTTTATCGGGGGCCCGGACAGACGAGCAGTACGTC. It translates to CASSLSGARTDEQYV.

This rearrangement joins TRBV6-5 to TRBJ2-7, with 11 positions matching TRBD1. Germline CDR1 reads MNHEY; CDR2 reads SVGAGI. The CDR3 totals 16 residues. V lost 1 base to trimming and J lost 6 bases; unmatched junction nucleotides: 8. The DNA of the CDR3 is TGTGCCAGCAGTTACTGTCTGTCGGACAGGGGGCTCGAGCAGTACGTC. Protein: CASSYCLSDRGLEQYV.

This clonotype has a handful of counts. The chain couples TRBV24-1 to TRBJ2-3, with D tentatively TRBD2 (5 bases). The CDR3 contains 14 residues. The V end was cut by 4 bases, the J end by 4 bases, with 11 bases between. CDR1 and CDR2 from the germline V gene are KGHDR and SFDVKD. The CDR3 loop reads CATSDGNVADTQYF. The CDR3 nucleotides read TGTGCCACCAGTGACGGGAACGTAGCAGATACGCAGTATTTT.

J is TRBJ1-2 and V is TRBV12-3 or TRBV12-4; tentatively, D is TRBD1 (6 bases). The V and J ends lost 4 bases and 7 bases respectively, with 19 bases between them. The length of the CDR3 is 15 residues. CDR3 sequence (DNA): TGTGCCAGCAGTTCCTACAGGGCAGGGATGAGTGGCTACACCTTC. Translation: CASSSYRAGMSGYTF.

The chain employs TRBV6-5 and TRBJ2-3; 10 nucleotides agree with TRBD1. Germline V lookup: CDR1 MNHEY, CDR2 SVGAGI. The CDR3 runs to 15 residues. Trimming removed 6 bases from V and 3 bases from J; junction bases left unmatched: 6. CDR3 DNA: TGTGCCAGCAGCCCGACAGGGGGCAGGACAGATACGCAGTATTTT. Translated, it gives CASSPTGGRTDTQYF.

The CDR3 sequence: CATLSRGRGRPFF. CDR3 nucleotide sequence: TGTGCCACGCTCTCCCGAGGCAGGGGGCGGCCTTTCTTT. J is TRBJ1-1 and V is TRBV6-1, with 8 bases fitting TRBD1. J was trimmed by 12 bases and V by 10 bases; bases with no gene match: 16. Germline CDR1 is MNHNS and CDR2 is SASEGT. The CDR3 consists of 13 residues.

This clonotype showed up just a few times. The rearrangement joins TRBV6-4 to TRBJ2-2, with 13 bases matching TRBD2. J was trimmed by 0 bases and V by 4 bases; bases with no gene match: 11. In germline, CDR1 is MRHNA, CDR2 SNTAGT. This CDR3 spans 20 amino acids. The CDR3 protein is CASSARLAGGLSSNTGELFF. CDR3 in DNA: TGTGCCAGCAGTGCCAGACTAGCGGGAGGCCTAAGTTCGAACACCGGGGAGCTGTTTTTT.

This rearrangement joins TRBV2 to TRBJ2-1, with TRBD2 matching 9 bases. Per the germline V gene, CDR1 is SNHLY and CDR2 is FYNNEI. This CDR3 has 16 residues. Unmatched junction bases numbered 4, after V lost 1 base and J lost 3 bases. CDR3 bases: TGTGCCAGCAGTGAAGTAAGACTAGCGGTCTACAATGAGCAGTTCTTC. Its translation is CASSEVRLAVYNEQFF.

This chain joins TRBV7-9 and TRBJ1-2; maybe TRBD1 (5 bases). There are 13 residues in the CDR3. V lost 4 bases to trimming and J lost 8 bases, with 14 bases between them. CDR1 is SEHNR and CDR2 is FQNEAQ in the germline V gene (reference sequence). CDR3 sequence reads: CASSSGKVAGYTF. The CDR3 DNA reads TGTGCCAGCAGCTCAGGGAAGGTGGCGGGCTACACCTTC. Complete variable domain (other parts from reference TRBV7-9 and TRBJ1-2): DTGVSQNPRHKITKRGQNVTFRCDPISEHNRLYWYRQTLGQGPEFLTYFQNEAQLEKSRLLSDRFSAERPKGSFSTLEIQRTEQGDSAMYLCASSSGKVAGYTFGSGTRLTVV.

At least ten counts were recorded for this clonotype. V and J are TRBV7-2 and TRBJ2-5; 8 bases align to TRBD1. The ends lost 6 bases at V and 5 bases at J; junction bases unmatched: 11. Germline V CDR1 and CDR2: SGHTA, FQGNSA. The CDR3 is 15 amino acids. The CDR3 loop reads CASSYQTGAAETQYF. The CDR3 nucleotides are TGTGCCAGCAGTTACCAGACAGGGGCGGCGGAGACCCAGTACTTC.

The chain couples TRBV7-9 to TRBJ1-1, with D hard to call. The germline gives CDR1 SEHNR, CDR2 FQNEAQ (reference sequence). V was cut by 3 bases and J by 1 base, with 9 bases left in between. This CDR3 has 14 amino acids. The CDR3 reads CASSFADENTEAFF. For the CDR3, the DNA is TGTGCCAGCAGCTTCGCAGACGAGAACACTGAAGCTTTCTTT. Supplemented by reference TRBV7-9 and TRBJ1-1, the full variable domain reads DTGVSQNPRHKITKRGQNVTFRCDPISEHNRLYWYRQTLGQGPEFLTYFQNEAQLEKSRLLSDRFSAERPKGSFSTLEIQRTEQGDSAMYLCASSFADENTEAFFGQGTRLTVV.

J is TRBJ1-2 and V is TRBV28, with a possible D match to TRBD1 (5 bases). This CDR3 has 14 residues. The ends were cut back, 3 bases at V and 4 bases at J, with 12 bases in the middle. Per the germline V gene, CDR1 is MDHEN and CDR2 is SYDVKM. The CDR3 here is CASSFVRGGYGYTF. CDR3 DNA: TGTGCCAGCAGTTTCGTAAGGGGCGGCTATGGCTACACCTTC.

This clonotype turned up a few times. The J gene is TRBJ1-1, the V gene TRBV7-6; D gene ambiguous. CDR1 SGHVS and CDR2 FNYEAQ come from the germline V gene. This CDR3 is 12 amino acids long. Trimming pared 5 bases from V and 5 bases from J, leaving 9 bases between. DNA of the CDR3: TGTGCCAGCAGCCCCGGAGCGACTGAAGCTTTCTTT. Amino acid sequence: CASSPGATEAFF.

V is TRBV7-2 and J is TRBJ2-4, with 8 bases matching TRBD2. V was pared by 4 bases and J by 6 bases, with 5 bases of the junction left unmatched. The CDR3 runs 14 residues. Germline V gene lookup returns CDR1 SGHTA and CDR2 FQGNSA. The CDR3 spells CASSSREGGNIQYF. The DNA of the CDR3 is TGTGCCAGCAGCTCTCGGGAGGGTGGAAACATTCAGTACTTC.

This chain connects TRBV15 to TRBJ2-7; 14 nucleotides agree with TRBD2. CDR1 and CDR2 from the germline V gene are LNHNV and YYDKDF (reference sequence). The ends lost 4 bases at V and 7 bases at J; junction bases unmatched: 3. The CDR3 has 14 residues. CDR3 loop: CATSTGLAGDEQYV. The CDR3, as DNA: TGTGCCACCAGCACGGGACTAGCGGGAGATGAGCAGTACGTC.

In this sample, this clonotype turned up many times. J is TRBJ2-7 and V is TRBV7-2, with 10 bases fitting TRBD2. The CDR3 has 16 amino acids. Germline V gene sequence: CDR1 SGHTA, CDR2 FQGNSA. The V gene end was trimmed by 5 bases and the J gene end by 2 bases; junction bases not matched to a gene: 9. The CDR3 spells CASSGDGTSATYEQYF. CDR3 bases: TGTGCCAGCAGCGGAGACGGGACTAGCGCCACCTACGAGCAGTACTTC.

This clonotype was observed at least ten times. This chain uses TRBV7-2 with TRBJ2-5; 7 bases are shared with TRBD2. J gave up 0 bases and V 11 bases, and 9 bases lay outside the gene matches. From germline, CDR1 is SGHTA and CDR2 FQGNSA. This CDR3 is built from 14 residues. The CDR3 here is CASRWAGDQETQYF. The CDR3 coding sequence is TGTGCCTCCAGGTGGGCGGGAGACCAAGAGACCCAGTACTTC.

The CDR3 is CASSFPPRMNTGELFF. The CDR3 DNA reads TGTGCCAGCAGCTTCCCCCCACGAATGAACACCGGGGAGCTGTTTTTT. This sequence joins TRBV11-2 and TRBJ2-2; unclear D gene. This CDR3 region has 16 residues. V lost 3 bases, J lost 1 base, and 12 bases lay in between. The V gene's germline CDR1 is SGHAT and CDR2 FQNNGV. The whole variable domain, filled in from reference TRBV11-2 and TRBJ2-2, reads EAGVAQSPRYKIIEKRQSVAFWCNPISGHATLYWYQQILGQGPKLLIQFQNNGVVDDSQLPKDRFSAERLKGVDSTLKIQPAKLEDSAVYLCASSFPPRMNTGELFFGEGSRLTVL.